This TCR beta chain was documented in a study of cytomegalovirus exposure and HLA in healthy donors. Overall study findings and caveats: With high specificity and sensitivity, the classifier reportedly diagnosed cytomegalovirus status. Among TCR beta chains, those listed as cytomegalovirus-associated numbered over 150. Apart from CMV serostatus, no immune exposure information was available. The study reported that TCR beta sequences accurately predicted HLA-A and HLA-B alleles in most subjects.

A remark on this clone: Antigen specificity is unknown.

CDR3 size: 16 residues. Trimming shortened V by 0 bases and J by 5 bases, and 14 bases separated the two germline ends. Per the germline V gene, CDR1 is SGHDN and CDR2 is FVKESK. 13 Jbeta primers and 60 Vbeta primers were used for the PCR. Using immunoSEQ multiplex PCR, the repertoire was profiled, and TCRdb retains in-frame clones only, with some absent. The repertoire holds under 200,000 clones, with approximately 78% as singletons. This chain joins TRBV14 and TRBJ2-1, with D perhaps TRBD2 (5 bases). This receptor was obtained from a woman aged 18-29 years in good health and CMV-seronegative. The specimen sequenced was PBMCs. CDR3 sequence: CASSQDMKRVDNEQFF. The CDR3 nucleotides are TGTGCCAGCAGCCAAGATATGAAGAGGGTAGACAATGAGCAGTTCTTC.